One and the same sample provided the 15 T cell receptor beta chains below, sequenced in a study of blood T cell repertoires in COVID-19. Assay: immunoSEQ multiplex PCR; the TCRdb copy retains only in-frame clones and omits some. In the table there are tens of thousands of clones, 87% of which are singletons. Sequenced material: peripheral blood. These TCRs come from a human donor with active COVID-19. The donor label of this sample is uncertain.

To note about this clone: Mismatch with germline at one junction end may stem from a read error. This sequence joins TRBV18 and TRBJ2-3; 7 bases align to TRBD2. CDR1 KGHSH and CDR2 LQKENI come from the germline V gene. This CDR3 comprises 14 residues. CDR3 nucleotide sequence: TGTGCCAGCTCACCAGCGACTAGCACAGATACGCAGTATTTC. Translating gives CASSPATSTDTQYF.

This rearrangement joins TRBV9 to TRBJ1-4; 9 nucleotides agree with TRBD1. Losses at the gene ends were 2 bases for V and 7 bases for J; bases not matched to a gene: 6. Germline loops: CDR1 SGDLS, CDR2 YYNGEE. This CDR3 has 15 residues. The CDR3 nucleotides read TGTGCCAGCAGCGTGGGGACAGGGTTGGCTGAAAAACTGTTTTTT. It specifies CASSVGTGLAEKLFF. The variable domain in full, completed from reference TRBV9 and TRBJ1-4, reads DSGVTQTPKHLITATGQRVTLRCSPRSGDLSVYWYQQSLDQGLQFLIQYYNGEERAKGNILERFSAQQFPDLHSELNLSSLELGDSALYFCASSVGTGLAEKLFFGSGTQLSVL.

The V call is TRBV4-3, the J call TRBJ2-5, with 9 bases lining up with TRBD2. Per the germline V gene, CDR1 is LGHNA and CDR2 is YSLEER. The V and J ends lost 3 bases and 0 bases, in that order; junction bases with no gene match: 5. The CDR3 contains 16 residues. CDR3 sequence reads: CASSQGTSSYQETQYF. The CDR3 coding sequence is TGCGCCAGCAGCCAGGGGACTAGCTCCTACCAAGAGACCCAGTACTTC.

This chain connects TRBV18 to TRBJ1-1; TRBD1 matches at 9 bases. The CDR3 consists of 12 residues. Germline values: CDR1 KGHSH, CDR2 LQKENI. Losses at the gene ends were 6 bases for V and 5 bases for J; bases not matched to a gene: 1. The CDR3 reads CASSGQGTEAFF. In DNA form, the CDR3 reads TGTGCCAGCTCGGGACAGGGTACTGAAGCTTTCTTT.

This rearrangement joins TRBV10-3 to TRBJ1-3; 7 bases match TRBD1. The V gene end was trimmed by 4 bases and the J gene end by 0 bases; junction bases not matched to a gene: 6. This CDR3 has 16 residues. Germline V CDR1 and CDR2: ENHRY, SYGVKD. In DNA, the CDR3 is TGTGCCATCAGTGGAGGACAGGTTCGCTCTGGAAACACCATATATTTT. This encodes CAISGGQVRSGNTIYF.

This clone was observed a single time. CDR3 region: CASSSSPGQGATQYF. Written as DNA, the CDR3 is TGCGCCAGCAGCTCATCACCGGGACAGGGGGCGACCCAGTACTTC. The chain uses TRBV5-1 and TRBJ2-5; 12 bases are a match to TRBD1. The CDR3 has 15 residues. The germline V gene has CDR1 SGHRS and CDR2 YFSETQ. Trimming took 3 bases from V and 7 from J; bases not matched to a gene: 7.

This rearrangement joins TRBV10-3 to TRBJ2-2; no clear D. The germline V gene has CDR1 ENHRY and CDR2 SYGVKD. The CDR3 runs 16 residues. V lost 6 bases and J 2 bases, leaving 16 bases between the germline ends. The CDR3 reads CAISGTSGFNTGELFF. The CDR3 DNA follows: TGTGCCATCAGCGGCACGTCGGGTTTCAACACCGGGGAGCTGTTTTTT.

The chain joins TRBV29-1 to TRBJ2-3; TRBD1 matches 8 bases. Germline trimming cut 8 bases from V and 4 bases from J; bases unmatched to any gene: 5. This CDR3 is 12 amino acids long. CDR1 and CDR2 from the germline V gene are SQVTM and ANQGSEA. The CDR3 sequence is CSLDRGSDTQYF. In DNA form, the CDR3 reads TGCAGCTTAGACAGGGGCTCAGATACGCAGTATTTT.

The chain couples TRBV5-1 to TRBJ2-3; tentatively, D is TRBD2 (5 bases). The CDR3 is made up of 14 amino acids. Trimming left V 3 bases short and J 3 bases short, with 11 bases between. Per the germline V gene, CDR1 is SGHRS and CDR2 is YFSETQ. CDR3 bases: TGCGCCAGCAGCTCTGACTATAATACAGATACGCAGTATTTT. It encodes CASSSDYNTDTQYF.

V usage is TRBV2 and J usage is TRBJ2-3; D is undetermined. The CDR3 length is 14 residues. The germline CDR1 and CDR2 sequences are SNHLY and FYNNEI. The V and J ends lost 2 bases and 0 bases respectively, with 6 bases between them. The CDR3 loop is CASSERDSTDTQYF. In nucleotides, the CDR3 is TGTGCCAGCAGTGAAAGAGATAGCACAGATACGCAGTATTTT.

The CDR3 DNA sequence: TGTGCCAGCATCACCAGGACAGATTACCAGCCCCAGCATTTT. Translated, it gives CASITRTDYQPQHF. The chain uses TRBV28 and TRBJ1-5; D may be TRBD1 (6 bases). Germline CDR1 is MDHEN and CDR2 is SYDVKM. This CDR3 region has 14 residues. The germline V and J ends were trimmed by 7 bases and 7 bases, with 17 bases remaining between them.

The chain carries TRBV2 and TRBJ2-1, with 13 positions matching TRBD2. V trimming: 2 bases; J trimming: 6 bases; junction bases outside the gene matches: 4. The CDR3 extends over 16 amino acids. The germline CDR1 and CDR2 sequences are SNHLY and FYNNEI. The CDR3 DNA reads TGTGCCAGCAGTGAAACTAGCGGGGGGGCGGCCAATGAGCAGTTCTTC. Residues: CASSETSGGAANEQFF.

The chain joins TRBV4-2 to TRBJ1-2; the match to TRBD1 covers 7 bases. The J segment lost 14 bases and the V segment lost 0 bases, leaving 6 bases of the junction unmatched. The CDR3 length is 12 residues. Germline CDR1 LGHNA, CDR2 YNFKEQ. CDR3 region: CASSQDNVRGTF. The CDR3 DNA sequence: TGTGCCAGCAGCCAAGATAATGTCAGGGGGACCTTC.

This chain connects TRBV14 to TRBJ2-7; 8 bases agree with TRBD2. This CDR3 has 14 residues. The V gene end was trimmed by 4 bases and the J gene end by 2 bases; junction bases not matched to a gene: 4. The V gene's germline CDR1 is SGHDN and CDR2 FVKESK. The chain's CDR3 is CASSPGRGAYEQYF. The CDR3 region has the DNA TGTGCCAGCAGCCCCGGGAGGGGAGCCTACGAGCAGTACTTC.

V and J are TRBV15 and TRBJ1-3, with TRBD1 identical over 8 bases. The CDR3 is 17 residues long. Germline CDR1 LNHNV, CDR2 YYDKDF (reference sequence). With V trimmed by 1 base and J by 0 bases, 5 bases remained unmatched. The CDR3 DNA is TGTGCCACCAGCAGAGGGGACAGGAAAAACTCTGGAAACACCATATATTTT. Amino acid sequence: CATSRGDRKNSGNTIYF.